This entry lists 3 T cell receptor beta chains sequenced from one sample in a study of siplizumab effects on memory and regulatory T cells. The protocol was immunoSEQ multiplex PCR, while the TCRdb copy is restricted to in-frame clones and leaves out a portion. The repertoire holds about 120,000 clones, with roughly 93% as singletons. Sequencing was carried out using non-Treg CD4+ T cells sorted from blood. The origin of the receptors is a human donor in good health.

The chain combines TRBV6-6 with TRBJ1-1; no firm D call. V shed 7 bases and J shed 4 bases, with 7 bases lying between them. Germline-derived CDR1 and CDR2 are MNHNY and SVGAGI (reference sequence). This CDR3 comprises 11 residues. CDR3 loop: CASTRGTEAFF. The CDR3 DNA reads TGTGCCAGCACACGGGGCACTGAAGCTTTCTTT.

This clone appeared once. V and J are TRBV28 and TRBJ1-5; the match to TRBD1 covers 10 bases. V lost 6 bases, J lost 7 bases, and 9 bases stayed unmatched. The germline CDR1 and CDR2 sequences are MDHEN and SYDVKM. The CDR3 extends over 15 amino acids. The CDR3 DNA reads TGTGCCAGCAGGACCGGGACAGGGGCTTTACAGCCCCAGCATTTT. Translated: CASRTGTGALQPQHF.

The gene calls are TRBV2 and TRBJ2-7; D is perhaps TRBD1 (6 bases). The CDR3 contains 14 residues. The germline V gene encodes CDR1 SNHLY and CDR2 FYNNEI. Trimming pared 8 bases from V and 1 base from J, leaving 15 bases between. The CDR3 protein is CASGSGTPSYEQYF. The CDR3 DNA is TGTGCCAGCGGGTCGGGGACACCTTCCTACGAGCAGTACTTC.